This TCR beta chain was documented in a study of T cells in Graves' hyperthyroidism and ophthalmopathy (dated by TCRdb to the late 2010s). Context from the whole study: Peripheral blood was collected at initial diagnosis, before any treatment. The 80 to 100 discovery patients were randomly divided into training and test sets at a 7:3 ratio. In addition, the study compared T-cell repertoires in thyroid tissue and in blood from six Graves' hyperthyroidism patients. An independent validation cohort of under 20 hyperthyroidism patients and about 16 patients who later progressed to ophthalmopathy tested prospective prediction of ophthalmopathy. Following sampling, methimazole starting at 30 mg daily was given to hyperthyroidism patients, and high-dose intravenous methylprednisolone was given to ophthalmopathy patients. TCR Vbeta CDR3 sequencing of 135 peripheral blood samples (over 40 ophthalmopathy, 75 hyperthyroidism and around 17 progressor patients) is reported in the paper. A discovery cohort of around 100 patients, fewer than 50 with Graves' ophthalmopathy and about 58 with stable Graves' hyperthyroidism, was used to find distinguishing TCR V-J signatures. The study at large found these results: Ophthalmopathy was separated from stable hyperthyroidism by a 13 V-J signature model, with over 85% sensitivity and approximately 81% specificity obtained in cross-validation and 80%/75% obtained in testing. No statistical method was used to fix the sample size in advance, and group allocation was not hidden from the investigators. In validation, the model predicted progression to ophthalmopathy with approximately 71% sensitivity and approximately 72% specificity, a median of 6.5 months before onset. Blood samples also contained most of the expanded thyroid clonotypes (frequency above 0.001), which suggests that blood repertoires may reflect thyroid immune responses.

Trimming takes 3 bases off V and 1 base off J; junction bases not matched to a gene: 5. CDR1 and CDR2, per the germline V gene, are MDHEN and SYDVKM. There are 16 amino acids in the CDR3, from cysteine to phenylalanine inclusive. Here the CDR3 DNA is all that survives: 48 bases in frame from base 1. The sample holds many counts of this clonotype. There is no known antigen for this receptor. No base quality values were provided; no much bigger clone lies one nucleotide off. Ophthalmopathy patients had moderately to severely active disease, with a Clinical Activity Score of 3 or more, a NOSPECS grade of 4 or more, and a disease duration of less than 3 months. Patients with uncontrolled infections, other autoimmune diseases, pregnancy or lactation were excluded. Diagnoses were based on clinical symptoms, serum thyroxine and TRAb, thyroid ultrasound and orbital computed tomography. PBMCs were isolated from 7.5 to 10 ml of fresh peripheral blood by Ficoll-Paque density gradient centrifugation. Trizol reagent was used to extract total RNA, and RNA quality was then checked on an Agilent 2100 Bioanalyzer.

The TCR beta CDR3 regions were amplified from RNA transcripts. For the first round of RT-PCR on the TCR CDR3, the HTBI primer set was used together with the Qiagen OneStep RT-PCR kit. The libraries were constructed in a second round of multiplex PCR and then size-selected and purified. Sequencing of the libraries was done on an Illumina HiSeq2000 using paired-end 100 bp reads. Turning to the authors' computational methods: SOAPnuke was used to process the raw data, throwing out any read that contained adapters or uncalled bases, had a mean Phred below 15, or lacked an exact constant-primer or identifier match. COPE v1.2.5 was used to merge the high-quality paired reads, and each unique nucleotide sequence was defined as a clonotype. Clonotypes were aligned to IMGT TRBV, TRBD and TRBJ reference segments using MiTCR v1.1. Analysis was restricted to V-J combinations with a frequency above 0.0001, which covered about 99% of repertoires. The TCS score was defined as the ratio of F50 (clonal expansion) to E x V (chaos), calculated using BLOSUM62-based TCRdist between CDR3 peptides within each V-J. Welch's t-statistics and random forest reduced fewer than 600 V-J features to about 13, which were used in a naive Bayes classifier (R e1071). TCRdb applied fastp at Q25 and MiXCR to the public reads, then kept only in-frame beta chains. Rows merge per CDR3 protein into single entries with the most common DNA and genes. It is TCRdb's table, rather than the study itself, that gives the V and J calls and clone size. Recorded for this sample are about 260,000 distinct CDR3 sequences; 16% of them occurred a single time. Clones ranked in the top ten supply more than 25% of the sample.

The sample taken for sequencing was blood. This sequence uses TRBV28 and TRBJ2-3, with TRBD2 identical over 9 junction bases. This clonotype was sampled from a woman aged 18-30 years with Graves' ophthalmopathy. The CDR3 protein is CASSFGRLAGTDTQYF. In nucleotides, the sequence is TGTGCCAGCAGTTTCGGGAGACTAGCGGGCACAGATACGCAGTATTTT.